Here is one T cell receptor (beta chain) with its context. The antigen is unknown. TCRdb keeps only in-frame clones here, not all; method: immunoSEQ multiplex PCR. Found here are about 60,000 clones, 80% to 90% of them singletons; the top ten hold approximately 7.4%. The data derive from a study of a mutant IDH1 vaccine in newly diagnosed glioma. Study-level background: Receipt of radiotherapy, temozolomide, or both preceded the study, and most received both.

As to time point: week 5, during vaccination. The vaccine gave 300 ug of a 20-mer mutant IDH1 peptide subcutaneously per dose. Germline CDR1 reads LNHDA; CDR2 reads SQIVND (reference sequence). The CDR3 loop spans 13 amino acids. Trimming shortened V by 4 bases and J by 8 bases, and 14 bases separated the two germline ends. This clonotype originated in a woman between 45 and 60 years old with glioma. V is TRBV19 and J is TRBJ1-2, with D possibly TRBD1 on 6 matching bases. The sample here was PBMCs, taken from a glioma patient whose treatment included an IDH1 peptide vaccine. In nucleotides, the CDR3 is TGTGCCAGTAGTACCCCGACAGGATACGGCTACACCTTC. Translated, it gives CASSTPTGYGYTF.